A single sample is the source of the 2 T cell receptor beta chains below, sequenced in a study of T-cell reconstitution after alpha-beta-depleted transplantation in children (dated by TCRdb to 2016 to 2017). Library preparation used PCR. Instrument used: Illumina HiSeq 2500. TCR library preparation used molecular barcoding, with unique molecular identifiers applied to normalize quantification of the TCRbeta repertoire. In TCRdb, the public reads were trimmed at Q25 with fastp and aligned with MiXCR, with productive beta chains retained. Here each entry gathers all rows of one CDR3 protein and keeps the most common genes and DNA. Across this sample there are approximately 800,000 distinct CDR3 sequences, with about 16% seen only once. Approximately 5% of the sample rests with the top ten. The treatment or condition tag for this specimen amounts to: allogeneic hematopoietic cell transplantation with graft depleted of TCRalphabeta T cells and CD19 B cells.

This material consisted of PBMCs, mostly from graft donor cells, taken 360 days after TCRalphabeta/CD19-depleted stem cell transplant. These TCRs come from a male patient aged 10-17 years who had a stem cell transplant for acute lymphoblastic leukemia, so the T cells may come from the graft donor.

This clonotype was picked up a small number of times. The CDR3 DNA sequence: TGTGCCAGCAGCTTAACGCGGGGGGCAGGCGAGCAGTACTTC. This translates into CASSLTRGAGEQYF. The rearrangement joins TRBV7-3 to TRBJ2-7; 8 bases match TRBD2. The V segment lost 0 bases and the J segment 6 bases; nucleotides outside the gene matches: 4. CDR3 size: 14 residues. Germline CDR1 SGHTA, CDR2 FQGTGA. Full variable domain (outside the CDR3, taken from reference TRBV7-3 and TRBJ2-7): GAGVSQTPSNKVTEKGKYVELRCDPISGHTALYWYRQSLGQGPEFLIYFQGTGAADDSGLPNDRFFAVRPEGSVSTLKIQRTERGDSAVYLCASSLTRGAGEQYFGPGTRLTVT.

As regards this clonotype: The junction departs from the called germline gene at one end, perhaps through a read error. Written as DNA, the CDR3 is TGTACCAGCAGTTTCCCGACAGGGCTGTCGCTGAGCTCCTACGAGCAGTACTTC. This translates into CTSSFPTGLSLSSYEQYF. The chain has TRBV12-3 or TRBV12-4 and TRBJ2-7, with 7 bases matching TRBD1. The CDR3 loop spans 18 amino acids.